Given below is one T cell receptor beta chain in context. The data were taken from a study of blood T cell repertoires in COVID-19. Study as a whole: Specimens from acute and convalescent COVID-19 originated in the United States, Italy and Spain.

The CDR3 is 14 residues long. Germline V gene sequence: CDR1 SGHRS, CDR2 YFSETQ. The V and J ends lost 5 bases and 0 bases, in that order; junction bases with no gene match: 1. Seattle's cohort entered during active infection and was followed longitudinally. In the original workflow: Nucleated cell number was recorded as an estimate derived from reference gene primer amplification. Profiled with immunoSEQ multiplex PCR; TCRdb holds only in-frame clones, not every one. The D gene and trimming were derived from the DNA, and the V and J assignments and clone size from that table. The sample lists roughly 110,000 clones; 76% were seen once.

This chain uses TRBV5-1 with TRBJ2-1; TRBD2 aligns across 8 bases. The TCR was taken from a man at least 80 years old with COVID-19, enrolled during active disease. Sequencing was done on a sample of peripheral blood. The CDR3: CASSSGDSYNEQFF. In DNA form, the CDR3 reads TGCGCCAGCAGTAGCGGGGACTCCTACAATGAGCAGTTCTTC.